The 16 T cell receptor beta chains below come from one sample, sequenced in a study of blood T cell repertoires in COVID-19. Assay: immunoSEQ multiplex PCR; the TCRdb copy retains only in-frame clones and omits some. The sample has approximately 170,000 clones, 89% seen once. Sequenced input: PBMCs or T cells enriched from blood (not recorded which). The receptors come from a woman between 18 and 30 years old who had recovered from COVID-19.

The rearrangement links TRBV7-2 to TRBJ2-2, with 10 bases fitting TRBD2. CDR1 is SGHTA and CDR2 is FQGNSA in the germline V gene. V was clipped by 5 bases and J by 5 bases; unmatched bases: 14. The CDR3 has 18 amino acids. The CDR3 reads CASSHDFSGGIRTGELFF. CDR3 DNA: TGTGCCAGCAGCCACGACTTTAGCGGGGGGATCCGGACCGGGGAGCTGTTTTTT.

The chain recombines TRBV5-1 with TRBJ1-1; the D gene is possibly TRBD1 (5 bases). Germline V gives CDR1 SGHRS, CDR2 YFSETQ. V lost 2 bases and J 1 base, leaving 9 bases between the germline ends. This CDR3 has 14 residues. The CDR3 bases are TGCGCCAGCAGCTTTGGGGGGAGGAACACTGAAGCTTTCTTT. Residues: CASSFGGRNTEAFF.

The J gene is TRBJ2-7, the V gene TRBV5-4; perhaps TRBD1 as D (5 bases). Germline V gene data show CDR1 as SGHNT and CDR2 as YYREEE (reference sequence). V was pared by 0 bases and J by 3 bases, with 13 bases between. CDR3 length: 15 amino acids. The CDR3 DNA is TGTGCCAGCAGCTTGGATCAGGGAAGTAACTACGAGCAGTACTTC. This translates into CASSLDQGSNYEQYF.

The chain joins TRBV4-1 to TRBJ2-2; 8 bases agree with TRBD2. The J segment lost 1 base and the V segment lost 1 base, leaving 5 bases of the junction unmatched. Germline CDR1 MGHRA, CDR2 YSYEKL. The CDR3 is 17 amino acids. CDR3 sequence: CASSQGKAGVNTGELFF. The CDR3 DNA follows: TGCGCCAGCAGCCAAGGGAAAGCGGGAGTGAACACCGGGGAGCTGTTTTTT.

The CDR3 spells CASTPQQGKAEQYF. The CDR3 DNA reads as TGTGCCAGCACCCCTCAGCAGGGGAAGGCGGAGCAGTACTTC. The chain is built from TRBV18 and TRBJ2-7; perhaps TRBD1 as D (6 bases). Per germline, CDR1 KGHSH and CDR2 LQKENI. This CDR3 region has 14 residues. Trimming removed 8 bases from V and 7 bases from J, with 21 bases in between.

The chain couples TRBV7-2 to TRBJ1-6; 7 positions agree with TRBD1. The length of the CDR3 is 15 residues. Trimming took 4 bases from V and 9 from J; bases not matched to a gene: 9. Per the germline V gene, CDR1 is SGHTA and CDR2 is FQGNSA. The DNA for the CDR3 is TGTGCCAGCAGCTCTCGACAGGGAGGTGGTTCACCCCTCCACTTT. Encoded protein: CASSSRQGGGSPLHF.

This rearrangement joins TRBV29-1 to TRBJ2-2; 8 bases are shared with TRBD1. The CDR3 loop spans 13 amino acids. In germline, CDR1 is SQVTM, CDR2 ANQGSEA. The ends lost 6 bases at V and 1 base at J; junction bases unmatched: 1. The CDR3 loop is CSVDRENTGELFF. Here the CDR3 DNA reads TGCAGCGTGGACAGGGAGAACACCGGGGAGCTGTTTTTT.

This chain joins TRBV27 and TRBJ2-7, with 12 bases identical to TRBD2. The CDR3 runs 18 residues. Germline assignment: CDR1 MNHEY and CDR2 SMNVEV (reference sequence). The ends lost 3 bases at V and 6 bases at J; junction bases unmatched: 15. The CDR3 spells CASSLFPLSLAGGFEQYF. The CDR3 region has the DNA TGTGCCAGCAGTTTGTTTCCTTTGTCTCTAGCGGGAGGGTTCGAGCAGTACTTC.

This rearrangement joins TRBV5-4 to TRBJ1-2; D uncertain. The CDR3 is made up of 14 amino acids. Germline V gives CDR1 SGHNT, CDR2 YYREEE (reference sequence). Trimming pared 0 bases from V and 5 bases from J, leaving 11 bases between. The chain's CDR3 is CASSLAGGLYGYTF. The DNA of the CDR3 is TGTGCCAGCAGCTTGGCGGGCGGGCTTTATGGCTACACCTTC.

This chain uses TRBV27 with TRBJ2-7, with 9 bases lining up with TRBD2. V shed 10 bases, J shed 2 bases, and the junction held 9 bases outside the gene matches. Germline V CDR1 and CDR2: MNHEY, SMNVEV (reference sequence). The CDR3 contains 14 residues. CDR3 loop: CAIKKTSGPYEQYF. Here the CDR3 DNA reads TGTGCCATCAAGAAGACTAGCGGCCCCTACGAGCAGTACTTC.

The V gene is TRBV7-3, the J gene TRBJ2-7, with 12 bases identical to TRBD2. Germline V CDR1 and CDR2: SGHTA, FQGTGA. With 5 bases clipped from V and 7 bases from J, the junction kept 3 bases outside the gene matches. The CDR3 consists of 13 residues. The CDR3 DNA follows: TGTGCCAGCAGCGTCGGACTAGCGGGGGAGCAGTACTTC. It yields the protein CASSVGLAGEQYF.

The chain has TRBV28 and TRBJ2-1; possible D gene TRBD2, 6 bases. The germline V and J ends were trimmed by 6 bases and 7 bases, with 22 bases remaining between them. This CDR3 has 16 residues. CDR1 MDHEN and CDR2 SYDVKM come from the germline V gene. The CDR3 region has the DNA TGTGCCAGCAGCAGTCCGGGGGAGCCCCTTTTGAATGAGCAGTTCTTC. This sequence encodes CASSSPGEPLLNEQFF.

The chain is built from TRBV28 and TRBJ2-6; D gene ambiguous. The germline CDR1 and CDR2 sequences are MDHEN and SYDVKM. The CDR3 has 17 amino acids. V lost 6 bases and J lost 0, with 15 bases in between. In DNA form, the CDR3 reads TGTGCCAGCAGCCCCCTTCTTTCTAGCTCTGGGGCCAACGTCCTGACTTTC. Translating gives CASSPLLSSSGANVLTF.

The V call is TRBV19, the J call TRBJ1-1; 8 nucleotides agree with TRBD1. The J segment lost 1 base and the V segment lost 1 base, leaving 2 bases of the junction unmatched. CDR3 length equals 15 residues. Looked up from germline, CDR1 is LNHDA and CDR2 is SQIVND (reference sequence). The CDR3 coding sequence is TGTGCCAGTAGTATAGGACAGGGGTGGAACACTGAAGCTTTCTTT. Amino acid sequence: CASSIGQGWNTEAFF.

The CDR3 coding sequence is TGTGCCAGCAGCCGAGGACAGGGGGACGAGCAGTACTTC. Translated: CASSRGQGDEQYF. The V and J genes are TRBV12-3 or TRBV12-4 and TRBJ2-7, with 10 bases aligning to TRBD1. V gave up 6 bases and J gave up 5 bases; unmatched junction bases: 4. The length of the CDR3 is 13 residues.

The table lists this clone with a count of one. The gene calls are TRBV18 and TRBJ2-7, with a possible D match to TRBD1 (6 bases). CDR1 KGHSH and CDR2 LQKENI come from the germline V gene. The CDR3 extends over 15 amino acids. Deletions cut 6 bases from V and 2 bases from J, with 17 bases between. DNA for the CDR3: TGTGCCAGCTCGCCCTGGACAGTAAATACCTACGAGCAGTACTTC. Protein product: CASSPWTVNTYEQYF.